This paragraph covers one TCR beta chain sequence. The antigen is undetermined. PCR was performed a second time for roughly 7 to 11 cycles using a sample-barcoded 5' primer and a J-beta primer mix. Via MiXCR, TCRdb re-called the 5' RACE reads, giving one row per CDR3 protein. Among over a million distinct CDR3 sequences, 35% to 55% were seen once, and the ten largest hold 18%. The data were obtained in a study of blood T cells in healthy people across ages. Across the study: Template switching caught about one barcoded beta molecule for each two T cells.

V gave up 7 bases and J gave up 6 bases, with 28 bases separating them. The germline V gene encodes CDR1 MNHNS and CDR2 SASEGT. The CDR3 is 18 residues long. Study conclusions and caveats: Correlation between TCR beta diversity and naive T cell percentage was strong.

The material sequenced was blood. The chain uses TRBV6-1 and TRBJ2-1, with D perhaps TRBD2 (6 bases). This sequence was found in a woman aged 60-75 years in good health. CDR3 in amino acids: CASTRTHSIPGVANEQFF. In nucleotides, the CDR3 is TGTGCCAGCACAAGGACCCATAGTATCCCGGGGGTCGCCAATGAGCAGTTCTTC.